Each of the 12 T cell receptor beta chains below was sequenced from the same sample in a study of shared clonotypes between healthy human individuals. The repertoire was sequenced with immunoSEQ multiplex PCR; TCRdb's copy has only in-frame clones and lacks some. Found here are approximately 710,000 clones, 90% of them singletons; the top ten hold 34%. Material: memory CD8+ T cells from PBMCs. The subset denotes: CD45RO+ cells pooled with CCR7-negative TemRA cells. These receptors were taken from a man between 18 and 35 years old in good health. Some clones in this sample may be carry-over from other donors' samples.

The chain links TRBV29-1 to TRBJ2-3, with D possibly matching TRBD2 (6 bases). Germline lookup yields CDR1 SQVTM and CDR2 ANQGSEA. V was trimmed by 3 bases and J by 10 bases, leaving 14 bases between them. This CDR3 contains 12 residues. CDR3 in amino acids: CSVEVGTDAQYF. Written as DNA, the CDR3 is TGCAGCGTTGAGGTGGGGACTGACGCGCAGTATTTT.

This chain joins TRBV2 and TRBJ2-7; TRBD1 matches at 8 bases. Losses at the gene ends were 6 bases for V and 4 bases for J; bases not matched to a gene: 8. Germline CDR1 is SNHLY and CDR2 is FYNNEI. CDR3 size: 14 residues. CDR3 sequence (DNA): TGTGCCAGCAGGACAGGGGATTTGGGATACGAGCAGTACTTC. Translating gives CASRTGDLGYEQYF.

There are a few counts of this clone. The rearrangement uses TRBV10-3 and TRBJ1-1; possible D gene TRBD1, 5 bases. The CDR3 length is 13 residues. Germline V lookup: CDR1 ENHRY, CDR2 SYGVKD. The V end was cut by 6 bases, the J end by 2 bases, with 10 bases between. CDR3 nucleotide sequence: TGTGCCATCAGGGACACCGCTAACACTGAAGCTTTCTTT. Translation gives CAIRDTANTEAFF.

The chain recombines TRBV7-6 with TRBJ2-3, with TRBD1 identical over 9 bases. The germline gives CDR1 SGHVS, CDR2 FNYEAQ. The ends lost 5 bases at V and 3 bases at J; junction bases unmatched: 6. The CDR3 contains 15 residues. CDR3 in amino acids: CASSADRGKTDTQYF. Here the CDR3 DNA reads TGTGCCAGCAGCGCTGACAGGGGGAAGACAGATACGCAGTATTTT.

The V and J genes are TRBV9 and TRBJ2-5; D might be TRBD1 or TRBD2, each matching 5 bases. The V and J ends lost 4 bases and 5 bases respectively, with 15 bases between them. Germline assignment: CDR1 SGDLS and CDR2 YYNGEE. The CDR3 length is 14 residues. CDR3 sequence: CASSTRDEWETQYF. Here the CDR3 DNA reads TGTGCCAGCAGCACTAGGGACGAGTGGGAGACCCAGTACTTC.

The gene calls are TRBV7-9 and TRBJ1-4, with 7 bases matching TRBD1. J was trimmed by 6 bases and V by 7 bases; bases with no gene match: 2. CDR1 SEHNR and CDR2 FQNEAQ come from the germline V gene (reference sequence). This CDR3 is built from 12 residues. The CDR3 DNA is TGTGCCAGCACCGGGACAGATGAAAAACTGTTTTTT. Translating it yields CASTGTDEKLFF.

The rearrangement uses TRBV7-8 and TRBJ2-2; tentative D call: TRBD2 (5 bases). The CDR3 totals 15 residues. The V end lost 1 base, the J end lost 7 bases, and 13 bases lay between the germline ends. CDR1 SGHVS and CDR2 FQNEAQ come from the germline V gene. In DNA form, the CDR3 reads TGTGCCAGCAGCTTAGGCGCGGGTTCCGGCGGGGAGCTGTTTTTT. Encoded protein: CASSLGAGSGGELFF.

This chain uses TRBV18 with TRBJ1-5; the D gene is possibly TRBD1 (5 bases). The germline CDR1 and CDR2 sequences are KGHSH and LQKENI. Trimming took off 4 bases at V and 0 bases at J, with 7 bases between the two ends. The CDR3 has 14 amino acids. The CDR3 reads CASSQTVSNQPQHF. The DNA of the CDR3 is TGTGCCAGCTCACAGACAGTTAGCAATCAGCCCCAGCATTTT.

The CDR3: CASSRASFLAKNIQYF. The CDR3, as DNA: TGTGCCAGCAGTAGGGCCAGCTTTCTAGCCAAAAACATTCAGTACTTC. The chain couples TRBV2 to TRBJ2-4, with D unclear. Per the germline V gene, CDR1 is SNHLY and CDR2 is FYNNEI. There are 16 residues in the CDR3. V shed 5 bases and J shed 0 bases, with 14 bases lying between them.

This clone was seen just once. The genes are TRBV19 and TRBJ2-7; D is possibly TRBD2 (6 bases). CDR3 size: 14 residues. V was clipped by 3 bases and J by 3 bases, with 12 bases between them. Germline CDR1 reads LNHDA; CDR2 reads SQIVND (reference sequence). The CDR3, as DNA: TGTGCCAGTAGTATCTTCGGAGGGAACTACGAGCAGTACTTC. Translated: CASSIFGGNYEQYF. Looking up the rest from reference TRBV19 and TRBJ2-7 gives the full variable domain: DGGITQSPKYLFRKEGQNVTLSCEQNLNHDAMYWYRQDPGQGLRLIYYSQIVNDFQKGDIAEGYSVSREKKESFPLTVTSAQKNPTAFYLCASSIFGGNYEQYFGPGTRLTVT.

This clone was observed a single time. The J gene is TRBJ2-3, the V gene TRBV12-5, with D possibly being TRBD1 or TRBD2 (6 bases each). Germline loops: CDR1 LGHNT, CDR2 FRNRAP. Deletions cut 5 bases from V and 4 bases from J, with 25 bases between. The length of the CDR3 is 18 residues. In nucleotides, the CDR3 is TGTGCTAGTGGTACGGGGGCCCTTGACAGGAAAGGTGCAGATACGCAGTATTTT. This sequence encodes CASGTGALDRKGADTQYF.

V gene TRBV2 combines with J gene TRBJ2-2; D is unclear. Trimming stripped 8 bases from V and 5 bases from J, with 9 bases between. This CDR3 contains 12 residues. Germline values: CDR1 SNHLY, CDR2 FYNNEI. The chain's CDR3 is CASEIRTGELFF. CDR3 in DNA: TGTGCCAGCGAAATACGGACCGGGGAGCTGTTTTTT. The full variable domain, rest sourced from reference TRBV2 and TRBJ2-2, is EPEVTQTPSHQVTQMGQEVILRCVPISNHLYFYWYRQILGQKVEFLVSFYNNEISEKSEIFDDQFSVERPDGSNFTLKIRSTKLEDSAMYFCASEIRTGELFFGEGSRLTVL.